This T cell receptor beta chain was retrieved from a study of blood T cell repertoires in COVID-19 (TCRdb year 2020). For context, the study as a whole: The collaborator samples originated in the United States, Italy and Spain and spanned the acute and convalescent phases of COVID-19. Where available, HLA class I and class II types were obtained from metadata supplied by the sample provider rather than from assay-based typing. The sample metadata nearly always contained a de-identified subject ID, COVID-19 status, age in years and sex. The prospective study material was composed of cDNA or gDNA derived from T cells, B-cell-depleted T cells, or PBMCs. The repertoires were released in a freely available public database meant as a resource for research on the immune response to SARS-CoV-2. Subjects who had been exposed to COVID-19, were actively infected with it, or had recovered from it provided the deeply sampled blood TCRbeta repertoires that made up the dataset. Samples came from the ongoing ImmuneRACE study (first 160 participants) plus 1,254 subjects from 6 global collaborators.

Each collaborating institution followed its own protocols to collect whole blood in K2EDTA tubes. For TCRbeta analysis, collaborator samples were shipped as frozen whole blood, as isolated PBMCs, or as DNA extracted from either sample type. Reading from cysteine to phenylalanine, the CDR3 counts 14 amino acids. Only the CDR3 DNA is retained, 42 bases long and in frame from the first base. V is cut back by 5 bases and J by 1 base, with 3 bases in the junction unmatched. The germline V gene supplies CDR1 MNHEY and CDR2 SVGAGI. TCRbeta CDR3 regions were amplified from genomic DNA by means of the immunoSEQ Assay, a bias-controlled multiplex PCR. Per the authors' processing: The number of nucleated cells in each sample was estimated by amplification of reference gene primers within the assay. Sequence reads were collapsed and filtered to measure the absolute abundance of every unique TCRbeta CDR3 rearrangement. Productive Simpson clonality was computed per sample as the square root of Simpson's diversity index over productive rearrangements. This immuneACCESS table, as held by TCRdb, lists in-frame sequences with V and J called but not all clones. Of the missing ones, under half trace to an unresolved V gene in checked studies; the others have no known cause. The V and J calls and clone size are taken from that table; D and trimming were inferred from the DNA. Across this sample there are 95,000 to 110,000 clones, with around 89% seen only once. The ten largest clones represent approximately 5% of the sample.

Results the study describes overall, beyond this receptor: The quantity of clinical and demographic metadata differed by source and by participant and was supplied without curation.

In regard to this clone: It has no known antigen specificity. Within one base of it there is no much larger clone, and no base qualities were kept.

The sample was peripheral blood. In this chain, TRBV6-5 is recombined with TRBJ2-3; 7 of the junction bases match TRBD2. The receptor was isolated from a middle-aged man with active or convalescent COVID-19. CDR3 region: CASSPTSGTDTQYF. The DNA sequence is given as TGTGCCAGCAGTCCTACTAGCGGCACAGATACGCAGTATTTT.